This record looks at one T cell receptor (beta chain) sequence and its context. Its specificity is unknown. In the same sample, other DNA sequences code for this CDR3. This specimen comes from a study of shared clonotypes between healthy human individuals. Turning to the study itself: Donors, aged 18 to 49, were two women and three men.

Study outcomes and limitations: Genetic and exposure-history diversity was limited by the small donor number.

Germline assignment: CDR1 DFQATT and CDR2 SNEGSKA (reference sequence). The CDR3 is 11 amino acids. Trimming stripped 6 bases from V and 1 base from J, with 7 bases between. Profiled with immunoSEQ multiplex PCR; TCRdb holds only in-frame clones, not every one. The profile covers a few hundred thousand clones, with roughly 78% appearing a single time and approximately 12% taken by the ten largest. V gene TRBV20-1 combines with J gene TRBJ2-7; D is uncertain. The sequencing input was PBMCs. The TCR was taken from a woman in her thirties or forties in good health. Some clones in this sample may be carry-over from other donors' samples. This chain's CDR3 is CSARASYEQYF. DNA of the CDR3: TGCAGTGCCCGTGCTTCCTACGAGCAGTACTTC.